Described below is a single T cell receptor (beta chain) sequence and its context. Random hexamers primed reverse transcription of about 0.5 to 1 ug RNA. TCRdb processed the immunoSEQ multiplex PCR reads anew with MiXCR; each CDR3 protein has one entry. The data contain around 71,000 distinct CDR3 sequences, over 90% of them singletons. V was clipped by 1 base and J by 7 bases; unmatched bases: 2. The CDR3 extends over 14 amino acids. Germline V CDR1 and CDR2: LGHNA, YNFKEQ. The sample is drawn from a study of CD8 T cells in Susac syndrome. The specimen sequenced was CD4+ T cells from PBMCs. This chain joins TRBV4-2 and TRBJ2-1; 9 positions agree with TRBD2. The receptor comes from a human donor with multiple sclerosis. The chain's CDR3 is CASSQGTSVNEQFF. CDR3 nucleotide sequence: TGTGCCAGCAGCCAAGGGACTAGCGTGAATGAGCAGTTCTTC.